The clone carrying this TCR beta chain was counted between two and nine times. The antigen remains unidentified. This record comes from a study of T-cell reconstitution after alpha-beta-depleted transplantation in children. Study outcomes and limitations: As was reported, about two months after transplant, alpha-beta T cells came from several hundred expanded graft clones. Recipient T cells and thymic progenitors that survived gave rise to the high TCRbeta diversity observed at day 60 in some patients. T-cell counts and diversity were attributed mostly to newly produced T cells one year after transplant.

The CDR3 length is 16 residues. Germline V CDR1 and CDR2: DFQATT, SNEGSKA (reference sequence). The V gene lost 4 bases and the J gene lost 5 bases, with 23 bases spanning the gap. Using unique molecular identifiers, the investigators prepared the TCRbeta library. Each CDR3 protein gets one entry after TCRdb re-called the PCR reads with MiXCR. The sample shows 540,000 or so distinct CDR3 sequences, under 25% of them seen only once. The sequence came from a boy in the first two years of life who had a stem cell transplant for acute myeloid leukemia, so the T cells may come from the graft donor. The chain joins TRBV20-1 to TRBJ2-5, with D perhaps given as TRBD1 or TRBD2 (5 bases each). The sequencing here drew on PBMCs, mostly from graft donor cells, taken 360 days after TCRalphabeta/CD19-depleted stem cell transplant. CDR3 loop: CSAIIPGRRGWETQYF. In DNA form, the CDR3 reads TGCAGTGCTATTATACCGGGACGGCGAGGGTGGGAGACCCAGTACTTC.